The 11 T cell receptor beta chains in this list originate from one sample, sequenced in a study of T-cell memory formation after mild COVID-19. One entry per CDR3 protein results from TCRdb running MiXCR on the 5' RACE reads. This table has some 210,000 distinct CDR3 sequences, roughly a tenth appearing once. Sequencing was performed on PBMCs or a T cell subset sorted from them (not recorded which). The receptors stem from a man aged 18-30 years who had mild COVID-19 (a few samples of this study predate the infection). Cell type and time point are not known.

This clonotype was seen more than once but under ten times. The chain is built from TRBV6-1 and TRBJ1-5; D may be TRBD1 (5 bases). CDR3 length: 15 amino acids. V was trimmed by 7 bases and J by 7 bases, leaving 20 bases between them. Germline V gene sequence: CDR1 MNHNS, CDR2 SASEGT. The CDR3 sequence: CASTISEWGVQPQHF. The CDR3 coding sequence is TGTGCCAGCACCATATCAGAGTGGGGGGTCCAGCCCCAGCATTTT.

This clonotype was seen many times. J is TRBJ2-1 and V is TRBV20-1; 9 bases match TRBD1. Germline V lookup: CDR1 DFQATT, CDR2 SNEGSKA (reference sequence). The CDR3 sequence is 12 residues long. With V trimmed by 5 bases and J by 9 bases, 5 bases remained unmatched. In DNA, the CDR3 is TGCAGTGCTTCCGGGACAGGGACTGAGCAGTTCTTC. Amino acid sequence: CSASGTGTEQFF.

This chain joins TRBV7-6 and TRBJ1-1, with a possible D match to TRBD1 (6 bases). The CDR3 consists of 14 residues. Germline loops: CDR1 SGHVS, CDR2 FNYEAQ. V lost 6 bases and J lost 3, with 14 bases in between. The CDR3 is CASRRGDLDTEAFF. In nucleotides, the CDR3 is TGTGCCAGCAGAAGGGGGGATTTGGACACTGAAGCTTTCTTT.

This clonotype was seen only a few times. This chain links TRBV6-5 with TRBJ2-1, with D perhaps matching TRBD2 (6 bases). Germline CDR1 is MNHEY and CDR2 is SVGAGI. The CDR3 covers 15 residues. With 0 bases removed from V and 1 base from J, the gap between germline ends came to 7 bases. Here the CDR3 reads CASSYSAGSYNEQFF. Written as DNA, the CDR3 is TGTGCCAGCAGTTACTCGGCGGGGTCCTACAATGAGCAGTTCTTC.

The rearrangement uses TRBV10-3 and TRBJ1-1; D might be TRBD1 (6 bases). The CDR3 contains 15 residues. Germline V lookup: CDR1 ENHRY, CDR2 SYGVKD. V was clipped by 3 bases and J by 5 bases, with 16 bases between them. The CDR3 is CAISDRGGAVTEAFF. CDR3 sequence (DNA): TGTGCCATCAGTGACCGGGGGGGCGCGGTAACTGAAGCTTTCTTT.

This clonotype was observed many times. The CDR3 sequence is CASSRGTSYEQYF. The CDR3 DNA reads as TGTGCCAGCAGCCGTGGGACTTCCTACGAGCAGTACTTC. The gene calls are TRBV7-9 and TRBJ2-7, with a weak D call TRBD2 (6 bases). The CDR3 extends over 13 amino acids. The germline gives CDR1 SEHNR, CDR2 FQNEAQ (reference sequence). V shed 5 bases and J shed 1 base, with 9 bases lying between them. The full variable domain, in which reference TRBV7-9 and TRBJ2-7 provide the parts outside the CDR3, is DTGVSQNPRHKITKRGQNVTFRCDPISEHNRLYWYRQTLGQGPEFLTYFQNEAQLEKSRLLSDRFSAERPKGSFSTLEIQRTEQGDSAMYLCASSRGTSYEQYFGPGTRLTVT.

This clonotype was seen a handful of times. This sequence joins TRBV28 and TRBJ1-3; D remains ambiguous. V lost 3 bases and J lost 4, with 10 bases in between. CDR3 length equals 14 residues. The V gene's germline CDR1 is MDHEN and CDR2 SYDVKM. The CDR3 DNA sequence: TGTGCCAGCAGTTTCTCAGCGGAGGGAAACACCATATATTTT. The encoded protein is CASSFSAEGNTIYF.

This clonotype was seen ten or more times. CDR3 in DNA: TGCAGCGCCGAACGGCAGAACACCGGGGAGCTGTTTTTT. Translated: CSAERQNTGELFF. This chain links TRBV29-1 with TRBJ2-2; D is ambiguous. In germline, CDR1 is SQVTM, CDR2 ANQGSEA. Trimming left V 7 bases short and J 1 base short, with 10 bases between. This CDR3 has 13 amino acids.

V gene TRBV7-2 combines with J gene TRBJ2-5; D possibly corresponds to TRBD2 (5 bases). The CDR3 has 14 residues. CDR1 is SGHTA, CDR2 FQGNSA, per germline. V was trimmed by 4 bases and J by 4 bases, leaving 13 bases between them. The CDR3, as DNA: TGTGCCAGCAGCTACCCATCCGGGGTAGAGACCCAGTACTTC. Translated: CASSYPSGVETQYF.

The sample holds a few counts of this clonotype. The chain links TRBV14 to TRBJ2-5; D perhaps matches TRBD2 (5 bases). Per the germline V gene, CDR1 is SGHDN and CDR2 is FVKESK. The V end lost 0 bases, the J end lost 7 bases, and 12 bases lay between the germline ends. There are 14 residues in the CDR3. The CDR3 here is CASSQDGRRRTQYF. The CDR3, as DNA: TGTGCCAGCAGCCAAGATGGACGGAGGCGGACCCAGTACTTC.

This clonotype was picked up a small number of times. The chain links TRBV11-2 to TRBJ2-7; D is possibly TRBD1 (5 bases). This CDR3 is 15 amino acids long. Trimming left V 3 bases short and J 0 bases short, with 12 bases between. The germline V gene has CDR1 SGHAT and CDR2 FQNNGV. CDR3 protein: CASSFGHPSSYEQYV. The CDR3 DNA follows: TGTGCCAGCAGCTTCGGACATCCTAGCTCCTACGAGCAGTACGTC.